This entry concerns a single TCR beta chain. What antigen it recognizes has not been identified. It has no much larger one-base neighbor in the sample; base qualities were not kept. Samples from volunteer blood donors who had recovered from COVID-19 were contributed by a second Seattle source. Collaborating institutions collected whole blood in K2EDTA tubes following their own protocols. Collaborator samples were shipped for TCRbeta analysis as frozen whole blood, isolated PBMCs, or DNA extracted from either sample type. This sample was taken from a study of blood T cell repertoires in COVID-19 (dated by TCRdb to between 2020 and 2021). The study in broad terms: Samples covering the acute and convalescent phases of COVID-19 were provided by collaborators in the United States, Italy and Spain. Deeply sampled blood TCRbeta repertoires from subjects exposed to, actively infected with, or recovered from COVID-19 were included in the dataset. The samples were drawn from two sources: the first 160 participants of the ongoing ImmuneRACE study, and approximately 1,300 subjects contributed by 6 global collaborators. Where available, HLA class I and class II types were obtained from metadata supplied by the sample provider rather than from assay-based typing. The repertoires were released in a freely available public database meant as a resource for research on the immune response to SARS-CoV-2. The material from the prospective study consisted of cDNA or gDNA derived from T cells, B-cell-depleted T cells, or PBMCs. The sample metadata nearly always contained a de-identified subject ID, COVID-19 status, age in years and sex.

The immunoSEQ Assay, a bias-controlled multiplex PCR, was used to amplify TCRbeta CDR3 regions from genomic DNA. The authors processed their data as follows. The number of nucleated cells in each sample was estimated by amplification of reference gene primers within the assay. To quantify the absolute abundance of each unique TCRbeta CDR3 rearrangement, sequence reads were collapsed and filtered. For each sample, productive Simpson clonality was calculated by taking the square root of Simpson's diversity index across productive rearrangements. This is the immuneACCESS table as TCRdb keeps it, with only in-frame sequences that have V and J called. A part of the clones is gone; compared with another copy, unresolved V genes explain less than half, and the rest is unexplained. V and J calls and clone size come straight from that table; D and trimming were deduced from the DNA. This sample holds 170,000 or so clones; 80% to 90% were observed only once. Together, the top ten hold under 2% of the sample.

Results the study describes overall, beyond this receptor: The quantity of clinical and demographic metadata differed by source and by participant and was supplied without curation.

Sequenced sample: peripheral blood. This receptor was taken from a man aged 18 to 29 who had recovered from COVID-19.

CDR3 region: CASTGTAGTEAFF. The DNA sequence follows: TGTGCCAGCACCGGGACTGCTGGCACTGAAGCTTTCTTT. This chain joins TRBV27 to TRBJ1-1; perhaps TRBD1 is the D gene, with 5 bases matching. The germline V gene (reference sequence) specifies MNHEY as CDR1 and SMNVEV as CDR2. The CDR3, cysteine through phenylalanine, is 13 amino acids long. CDR3 DNA only is kept here, 39 bases in frame from base 1. V gives up 7 bases and J gives up 4 bases, and the segment between their germline ends measures 13 bases.